Each of the 12 T cell receptor beta chains below was sequenced from the same sample in a study of cytomegalovirus exposure and HLA in healthy donors. PCR amplification relied on 60 Vbeta primers (plus 13 Jbeta primers). Libraries were prepared by immunoSEQ multiplex PCR; TCRdb keeps only in-frame clonotypes and omits some of them. The table shows over 65,000 clones, with 65% to 85% occurring only once. Sequencing used PBMCs. The receptors were gathered from a woman under 40 in good health and CMV-seronegative.

The chain combines TRBV28 with TRBJ1-2, with 11 bases identical to TRBD1. CDR3 length equals 15 residues. Trimming cost V 7 bases and J 7 bases; bases outside gene matches: 11. CDR1 MDHEN and CDR2 SYDVKM come from the germline V gene. In nucleotides, the CDR3 is TGTGCCAGCACCATGCCTCCGGGACAGGGGGGTGGCTACACCTTC. It codes for CASTMPPGQGGGYTF.

The rearrangement uses TRBV14 and TRBJ2-3; unclear D gene. Germline V CDR1 and CDR2: SGHDN, FVKESK. V was clipped by 1 base and J by 1 base, with 12 bases between them. The CDR3 loop spans 16 amino acids. Here the CDR3 DNA reads TGTGCCAGCAGCCAAGGGGCAGTCCCCGGCACAGATACGCAGTATTTT. It is translated as CASSQGAVPGTDTQYF.

The V gene is TRBV11-3, the J gene TRBJ2-6; D remains ambiguous. This CDR3 region has 15 residues. Trimming shortened V by 2 bases and J by 4 bases, and 9 bases separated the two germline ends. Germline V lookup: CDR1 SGHNT, CDR2 YENEEA. CDR3 amino acids: CASSLRVEGANVLTF. The CDR3, as DNA: TGTGCCAGCAGCTTACGAGTTGAGGGGGCCAACGTCCTGACTTTC.

The chain has TRBV9 and TRBJ2-2, with D perhaps TRBD2 (6 bases). This CDR3 spans 15 amino acids. Germline lookup yields CDR1 SGDLS and CDR2 YYNGEE. V shed 3 bases and J shed 4 bases, with 13 bases lying between them. In nucleotides, the CDR3 is TGTGCCAGCAGCGCTGGAGGGATTACCACCGGGGAGCTGTTTTTT. This gives the protein CASSAGGITTGELFF.

The chain recombines TRBV7-9 with TRBJ2-1; 11 bases map to TRBD2. V trimming: 4 bases; J trimming: 7 bases; junction bases outside the gene matches: 12. The CDR3 is 17 amino acids. From germline, CDR1 is SEHNR and CDR2 FQNEAQ (reference sequence). CDR3 bases: TGTGCCAGCAGCTCTAGTGCCGGGACTAGCGGAACGAATGAGCAGTTCTTC. It specifies CASSSSAGTSGTNEQFF.

The genes are TRBV11-3 and TRBJ1-1, with D hard to call. Between the trimmed V and J ends, which lost 0 bases and 2 bases, there was a span of 13 bases. The CDR3 sequence is 16 residues long. Germline CDR1 is SGHNT and CDR2 is YENEEA. The CDR3 loop reads CASSLDQVTANTEAFF. CDR3 nucleotides: TGTGCCAGCAGCTTAGATCAGGTGACGGCCAACACTGAAGCTTTCTTT.

The chain recombines TRBV6-6 with TRBJ2-7, with 7 nucleotides matching TRBD2. Germline lookup yields CDR1 MNHNY and CDR2 SVGAGI (reference sequence). The length of the CDR3 is 16 residues. V lost 0 bases, J lost 3 bases, and 8 bases stayed unmatched. The CDR3 coding sequence is TGTGCCAGCAGTTACTCCGTGGGGGGGAAAGGCTACGAGCAGTACTTC. Protein product: CASSYSVGGKGYEQYF.

The table lists this clone with a few counts. The chain is built from TRBV5-4 and TRBJ1-1; D is undetermined. Germline CDR1 and CDR2: SGHNT and YYREEE (reference sequence). V was trimmed by 3 bases and J by 0 bases, leaving 6 bases between them. The CDR3 length is 13 residues. The CDR3 loop reads CASSSPVNTEAFF. The DNA of the CDR3 is TGTGCCAGCAGCTCCCCAGTGAACACTGAAGCTTTCTTT.

The chain is built from TRBV2 and TRBJ2-2; 10 bases line up with TRBD1. V lost 6 bases, J lost 7 bases, and 5 bases stayed unmatched. CDR1 is SNHLY, CDR2 FYNNEI, per germline. The CDR3 has 14 amino acids. This CDR3 is CASSRDRGIGELFF. The CDR3 DNA follows: TGTGCCAGCAGCCGGGACAGGGGAATCGGGGAGCTGTTTTTT.

The rearrangement joins TRBV7-2 to TRBJ2-3; perhaps TRBD1 as D (6 bases). The CDR3 loop spans 14 amino acids. CDR1 SGHTA and CDR2 FQGNSA come from the germline V gene. Trimming shortened V by 7 bases and J by 2 bases, and 13 bases separated the two germline ends. The CDR3 bases are TGTGCCAGCATTGCACAGGGAACCACAGATACGCAGTATTTT. It translates to CASIAQGTTDTQYF. Combining the CDR3 with reference TRBV7-2 and TRBJ2-3 gives the whole variable domain GAGVSQSPSNKVTEKGKDVELRCDPISGHTALYWYRQSLGQGLEFLIYFQGNSAPDKSGLPSDRFSAERTGGSVSTLTIQRTQQEDSAVYLCASIAQGTTDTQYFGPGTRLTVL.

V and J are TRBV4-3 and TRBJ2-1, with 12 positions matching TRBD2. This CDR3 has 19 amino acids. Germline values: CDR1 LGHNA, CDR2 YSLEER. J was trimmed by 8 bases and V by 0 bases; bases with no gene match: 14. In DNA form, the CDR3 reads TGCGCCAGCAGCCAAGATGGGCTAGCGGGGGGGCCTAGAGGCGATGAGCAGTTCTTC. Protein sequence: CASSQDGLAGGPRGDEQFF.

The chain combines TRBV19 with TRBJ1-2, with D perhaps TRBD1 (5 bases). Germline V lookup: CDR1 LNHDA, CDR2 SQIVND (reference sequence). There are 15 residues in the CDR3. Trimming cost V 6 bases and J 1 base, with 15 bases left between them. The CDR3 protein is CASRNSGRDNYGYTF. In DNA form, the CDR3 reads TGTGCCAGTAGGAACTCGGGGCGGGATAACTATGGCTACACCTTC. The whole variable domain, filled in from reference TRBV19 and TRBJ1-2, reads DGGITQSPKYLFRKEGQNVTLSCEQNLNHDAMYWYRQDPGQGLRLIYYSQIVNDFQKGDIAEGYSVSREKKESFPLTVTSAQKNPTAFYLCASRNSGRDNYGYTFGSGTRLTVV.